These T cell receptor beta chains were read from a single sample in a study of blood T cell repertoires in COVID-19. Using immunoSEQ multiplex PCR, the repertoire was profiled, and TCRdb retains in-frame clones only, with some absent. The table includes 200,000 to 250,000 clones, around 90% detected once. The sample comprised PBMCs or T cells enriched from blood (not recorded which). The receptors shown here come from a woman aged 30 to 39 with acute COVID-19. The CDR3 runs from the conserved cysteine through the conserved F or W. The order of the fields is V gene, clone size, J gene, D gene, CDR3 protein, CDR3 DNA. D genes are given only for firm matches. The size entry is marked missing in some rows and otherwise reads once, few, many or a size class.

TRBV6-5	-	TRBJ2-7	-	CASMLPGEQYF	TGTGCCAGTATGTTGCCGGGCGAGCAGTACTTC
TRBV29-1	-	TRBJ1-3	-	CSVVDSSGNTIYF	TGCAGCGTTGTCGACAGCTCTGGAAACACCATATATTTT
TRBV4-1	-	TRBJ2-7	TRBD2	CASSPGTSGPTGLYYEQYF	TGCGCCAGCAGCCCCGGGACTAGCGGGCCAACGGGCCTTTACTACGAGCAGTACTTC
TRBV15	-	TRBJ2-7	TRBD2	CATSRDRAGVSEQYF	TGTGCCACCAGCAGAGATCGAGCGGGAGTATCCGAGCAGTACTTC
TRBV5-1	-	TRBJ1-2	-	CASSSGFAGNYGYTF	TGCGCCAGCAGCTCTGGTTTCGCGGGAAATTATGGCTACACCTTC
TRBV6-1	-	TRBJ1-6	-	CASSEQINSPLHF	TGTGCCAGCAGTGAACAGATTAATTCACCCCTCCACTTT
TRBV20-1	-	TRBJ2-1	-	CSASAGIEQFF	TGCAGTGCTAGTGCGGGAATTGAGCAGTTCTTC
TRBV6-2/TRBV6-3	-	TRBJ1-2	-	CASSRGDGYTF	TGTGCCAGCAGCCGCGGGGATGGCTACACCTTC
TRBV5-5	-	TRBJ1-1	TRBD1	CASSLGQGPEAFF	TGTGCCAGCAGCTTGGGACAGGGACCTGAAGCTTTCTTT
TRBV3-1/TRBV3-2	-	TRBJ2-7	TRBD1	CASSHASQGAYEQYF	TGTGCCAGCAGCCATGCGAGTCAGGGGGCCTACGAGCAGTACTTC
TRBV19	-	TRBJ2-1	TRBD1	CASSLGQGIDEQFF	TGTGCCAGTAGTTTGGGACAGGGTATAGATGAGCAGTTCTTC
TRBV11-3	-	TRBJ2-7	-	CASSLAGAYEQYF	TGTGCCAGCAGCTTAGCAGGGGCCTACGAGCAGTACTTC
TRBV9	-	TRBJ2-7	TRBD2	CASSVGGLAGHYEQYF	TGTGCCAGCAGCGTAGGGGGGTTAGCGGGACACTACGAGCAGTACTTC
TRBV25-1	few	TRBJ2-7	-	CASSEMSYEQYF	TGTGCCAGCAGTGAAATGAGCTACGAGCAGTACTTC
TRBV28	once	TRBJ2-2	-	CASSGLRTANTGELFF	TGTGCCAGCAGCGGCCTCCGGACAGCGAACACCGGGGAGCTGTTTTTT
TRBV4-3	-	TRBJ2-4	-	CASSPSGGKNIQYF	TGCGCCAGCAGTCCCTCCGGGGGCAAAAACATTCAGTACTTC
TRBV19	-	TRBJ2-7	-	CASISYEQYF	TGTGCCAGTATATCCTACGAGCAGTACTTC
TRBV29-1	-	TRBJ1-1	TRBD1	CSVERSGQGFATEAFF	TGCAGCGTTGAACGATCGGGACAGGGGTTTGCCACTGAAGCTTTCTTT
TRBV7-9	-	TRBJ1-2	-	CASSLAQGSYGYTF	TGTGCCAGCAGCTTAGCACAGGGTTCATATGGCTACACCTTC
TRBV28	-	TRBJ1-1	-	CASSQGGRENTEAFF	TGTGCCAGCAGCCAAGGTGGCAGGGAGAACACTGAAGCTTTCTTT
TRBV28	few	TRBJ1-5	TRBD1	CASSRTGGISGQPQHF	TGTGCCAGCAGCAGGACAGGGGGGATTTCGGGTCAGCCCCAGCATTTT
TRBV10-3	-	TRBJ2-1	-	CASSLQGSSYNEQFF	TGTGCCAGCTCCCTTCAGGGTAGTTCCTACAATGAGCAGTTCTTC
TRBV20-1	-	TRBJ1-1	-	CSASHSRGNTEAFF	TGCAGTGCTAGTCACTCCCGAGGAAACACTGAAGCTTTCTTT
TRBV12-3/TRBV12-4	-	TRBJ2-2	-	CASSLGGTGELFF	TGTGCCAGCAGTTTGGGGGGTACCGGGGAGCTGTTTTTT
TRBV10-3	few	TRBJ2-1	TRBD2	CAISERLAGGDEQFF	TGTGCCATCAGTGAACGGCTAGCGGGAGGGGATGAGCAGTTCTTC
TRBV15	-	TRBJ1-2	TRBD1	CATSRDQSTGWVYGYTF	TGTGCCACCAGCAGAGACCAATCGACAGGGTGGGTCTATGGCTACACCTTC
TRBV6-6	few	TRBJ1-6	TRBD1	CASNYPGQGSPLHF	TGTGCCAGCAATTATCCGGGACAGGGGTCACCCCTCCACTTT
TRBV28	-	TRBJ1-2	-	CASSLYSGDYGYTF	TGTGCCAGCAGTTTATATTCAGGGGACTATGGCTACACCTTC
TRBV12-3/TRBV12-4	-	TRBJ2-3	TRBD2	CSSLAGHTDTQYF	TGTTCGTCACTAGCGGGACACACAGATACGCAGTATTTT
TRBV3-1/TRBV3-2	-	TRBJ2-3	-	CASSQLSRPTDTQYF	TGTGCCAGCAGCCAACTCAGCAGGCCCACAGATACGCAGTATTTT
TRBV12-3/TRBV12-4	-	TRBJ2-3	-	CASTRGPSDTQYF	TGTGCCAGCACTCGGGGTCCCTCAGATACGCAGTATTTT
TRBV6-5	few	TRBJ1-6	TRBD1	CASSPTPTGISPLHF	TGTGCCAGCAGCCCCACCCCGACAGGGATTTCACCCCTCCACTTT
TRBV7-9	-	TRBJ2-7	TRBD1	CASSNRGNYEQYF	TGTGCCAGCAGTAACAGGGGAAACTACGAGCAGTACTTC